The present T cell receptor (beta chain) was sequenced within a study of cytomegalovirus exposure and HLA in healthy donors. Background on the study: Around 190 million T cells yielded 117 million unique TCR beta sequences, as an earlier analysis found. Most genotyped donors, roughly 83% of 398, had Caucasian-associated genetic ancestry.

The PCR was carried out with 60 Vbeta primers and 13 Jbeta primers. Study processing details: Later work found tens of millions of unique TCR beta chains, with 9.5 million to 12 million shared. The table came from immunoSEQ multiplex PCR; TCRdb's copy has only in-frame clones and leaves some out. The V and J calls and clone size are taken from that table; D and trimming were inferred from the DNA. The sample has about 170,000 clones, roughly three quarters seen once. Broader study findings: Excluded: some indistinguishable V segments such as TRBV6-2 and TRBV6-3.

With respect to this clone: Antigen: not known.

Trimming removed 1 base from V and 0 bases from J, with 6 bases in between. Germline CDR1 and CDR2: SQVTM and ANQGSEA. This CDR3 comprises 13 residues. The source of this sequence is a woman in her fifties or sixties in good health and CMV-seropositive. The chain carries TRBV29-1 and TRBJ1-1, with D possibly TRBD1 on 5 matching bases. The sample comprised PBMCs. DNA for the CDR3: TGCAGCGTTGAAGCAGGGATGAACACTGAAGCTTTCTTT. Translation: CSVEAGMNTEAFF.